A single sample gave rise to the 8 T cell receptor beta chains below, sequenced in a study of identical twins (dated by TCRdb to 2016 to 2017). The library was produced with 5' RACE. The instrument was an Illumina HiSeq 2000. The public reads were reprocessed in TCRdb via fastp at Q25 and MiXCR, keeping in-frame beta chains. Rows with a matching CDR3 protein are joined into one entry that keeps the most common DNA and genes. Recorded for this sample are 200,000 to 250,000 distinct CDR3 sequences; 6% to 9% of them occurred a single time. More than 1.5% of the sample comes from the top ten. These data were also reused for a study on yellow fever vaccine responses in identical twins.

The sequencing input was memory (CD45RO+) T cells sorted from blood. Explained via the paper, the cell subset or site label denotes: CD45RO+ enriched T cells. The source is a woman aged 18-29 years in good health.

This clonotype was counted ten times or more. The chain employs TRBV4-2 and TRBJ2-3, with 13 bases lining up with TRBD2. V lost 2 bases and J lost 4; bases outside the gene matches: 3. The germline V gene encodes CDR1 LGHNA and CDR2 YNFKEQ. This CDR3 contains 16 residues. The CDR3 region has the DNA TGTGCCAGCAGCCAAAAGGGACTAGCGGGGCCAGATACGCAGTATTTT. This codes for CASSQKGLAGPDTQYF.

This clonotype showed up just a few times. V gene TRBV4-2 combines with J gene TRBJ1-1; no reliable D call. Between the trimmed V and J ends, which lost 0 bases and 2 bases, there was a span of 13 bases. Germline lookup yields CDR1 LGHNA and CDR2 YNFKEQ. The CDR3 covers 16 residues. The CDR3, as DNA: TGTGCCAGCAGCCAAGAATTGGTAGAGCGTAACACTGAAGCTTTCTTT. Amino acids: CASSQELVERNTEAFF.

Only a few counts were recorded for this clonotype. V usage is TRBV5-4 and J usage is TRBJ2-3; the match to TRBD1 covers 8 bases. The CDR3 consists of 16 residues. Germline loops: CDR1 SGHNT, CDR2 YYREEE (reference sequence). With 4 bases clipped from V and 5 bases from J, the junction kept 12 bases outside the gene matches. The CDR3 bases are TGTGCCAGCAGCCTCATACTCAGGGGGCGCGTAGATACGCAGTATTTT. This codes for CASSLILRGRVDTQYF. The entire variable domain, with the rest obtained from reference TRBV5-4 and TRBJ2-3, is as follows: ETGVTQSPTHLIKTRGQQVTLRCSSQSGHNTVSWYQQALGQGPQFIFQYYREEENGRGNFPPRFSGLQFPNYSSELNVNALELDDSALYLCASSLILRGRVDTQYFGPGTRLTVL.

V and J are TRBV12-5 and TRBJ2-2, with D unresolved. The V and J ends lost 6 bases and 6 bases respectively, with 11 bases between them. Germline V lookup: CDR1 LGHNT, CDR2 FRNRAP. The CDR3 covers 13 residues. This CDR3 is CASGATVAGELFF. CDR3 nucleotides: TGTGCTAGTGGAGCGACCGTCGCCGGGGAGCTGTTTTTT.

This clonotype appeared many times. The chain combines TRBV6-6 with TRBJ1-6; D unresolved. Germline values: CDR1 MNHNY, CDR2 SVGAGI (reference sequence). V was pared by 8 bases and J by 10 bases, with 15 bases between. The CDR3 covers 13 residues. The CDR3 DNA is TGTGCCAGCGGAGATATAGTACGGTCACCCCTCCACTTT. This translates into CASGDIVRSPLHF.

This clonotype was seen at least ten times. V usage is TRBV5-6 and J usage is TRBJ2-7; D may match TRBD1 or TRBD2 (5 bases each). The CDR3 is 14 residues long. V lost 2 bases and J 2 bases, leaving 11 bases between the germline ends. Germline lookup yields CDR1 SGHDT and CDR2 YYEEEE. The DNA of the CDR3 is TGTGCCAGCAGCTTCGAGGGGCGCACCTACGAGCAGTACTTC. Translating gives CASSFEGRTYEQYF.

This clonotype was seen many times. This chain links TRBV6-1 with TRBJ2-4, with D perhaps TRBD2 (6 bases). From germline, CDR1 is MNHNS and CDR2 SASEGT. Trimming took 8 bases from V and 5 from J, leaving 16 bases between them. The CDR3 has 14 amino acids. The CDR3 nucleotides are TGTGCCAGCCAACATAGCGGTGCGGAAAACATTCAGTACTTC. As protein: CASQHSGAENIQYF.

Regarding this clonotype: An end of the junction does not agree with germline; a read error may underlie this. The chain is built from TRBV3-1 and TRBJ2-5; 10 bases are a match to TRBD1. The CDR3 contains 13 residues. Germline CDR1 reads LGHDT; CDR2 reads YNNKEL (reference sequence). The CDR3 sequence is CASSPQGQGTPDF. CDR3 sequence (DNA): TGTGCCAGCAGCCCTCAGGGACAGGGGACCCCCGACTTC.